The 23 T cell receptor beta chains below all came from one sample that was sequenced in a study of shared clonotypes between healthy human individuals. Generated by immunoSEQ multiplex PCR, the TCRdb table keeps only in-frame clones and is missing some. Here the sample spans about 1.1 million clones, about 72% being singletons. Material: memory CD4+ T cells from PBMCs. Subset of the sample: CD45RA-negative fraction. These receptors originate from a man younger than 30 in good health. Some clones in this sample may be carry-over from other donors' samples.

Remarks on this clone: A junction boundary mismatches the germline segment, possibly from a read error. The chain couples TRBV5-4 to TRBJ2-2; tentatively, D is TRBD2 (5 bases). Germline CDR1 reads SGHNT; CDR2 reads YYREEE (reference sequence). The CDR3 length is 13 residues. CDR3 DNA sequence: TGTGCCAGCAGCTTGGTACACACCGGGGAGCTGCTTTTT. Protein product: CASSLVHTGELLF.

The V gene is TRBV4-1, the J gene TRBJ2-3, with a weak D call TRBD2 (6 bases). This CDR3 is built from 17 residues. CDR1 and CDR2 (germline): MGHRA, YSYEKL. V shed 3 bases and J shed 1 base, with 17 bases lying between them. The CDR3 loop reads CASSHLARERGTDTQYF. The CDR3 region has the DNA TGCGCCAGCAGCCACCTGGCCCGGGAGAGGGGCACAGATACGCAGTATTTT.

V and J are TRBV9 and TRBJ1-1, with TRBD1 identical over 8 bases. Trimming at V came to 0 bases and at J to 0 bases, leaving 10 bases not matched to a gene. Germline V gene sequence: CDR1 SGDLS, CDR2 YYNGEE. The CDR3 totals 18 residues. In nucleotides, the CDR3 is TGTGCCAGCAGCGTAGGTCTGGGGACAGGCCTCATGAACACTGAAGCTTTCTTT. It translates to CASSVGLGTGLMNTEAFF.

The CDR3 region has the DNA TGTGCCAGCAACCGCCTCGGAGGGACAGTCACCGGGGAGCTGTTTTTT. Translated: CASNRLGGTVTGELFF. The chain employs TRBV9 and TRBJ2-2; D is perhaps TRBD1 (7 bases). The V end was cut by 6 bases, the J end by 4 bases, with 19 bases between. CDR1 is SGDLS and CDR2 is YYNGEE in the germline V gene. The CDR3 has 16 residues.

The V gene is TRBV28, the J gene TRBJ1-2, with 8 positions matching TRBD1. CDR3 length: 13 residues. Trimming removed 7 bases from V and 6 bases from J; junction bases left unmatched: 7. Per germline, CDR1 MDHEN and CDR2 SYDVKM. The CDR3 DNA reads TGTGCCAGCAAAAGGACAGGGTTACATGGCTACACCTTC. It specifies CASKRTGLHGYTF.

The chain recombines TRBV6-4 with TRBJ2-7; perhaps TRBD2 as D (5 bases). The CDR3 loop spans 14 amino acids. Per germline, CDR1 MRHNA and CDR2 SNTAGT. V was clipped by 3 bases and J by 7 bases, with 16 bases between them. CDR3 bases: TGTGCCAGCAGTGAACCGGTGACTACGATGGAGCAGTACTTC. This codes for CASSEPVTTMEQYF.

The chain couples TRBV19 to TRBJ2-1; D call uncertain. Trimming took off 4 bases at V and 3 bases at J, with 16 bases between the two ends. Germline V CDR1 and CDR2: LNHDA, SQIVND (reference sequence). This CDR3 region has 16 residues. The CDR3 sequence is CASSTIQFIDYNEQFF. In DNA form, the CDR3 reads TGTGCCAGTAGTACGATACAGTTCATAGACTACAATGAGCAGTTCTTC.

V usage is TRBV6-1 and J usage is TRBJ2-1, with 7 bases fitting TRBD2. The CDR3 runs to 15 residues. The junction had 13 bases not matched to a gene; V was cut back by 6 bases and J by 8 bases. The germline gives CDR1 MNHNS, CDR2 SASEGT. The CDR3: CASSLSGTHWDEQFF. Written as DNA, the CDR3 is TGTGCCAGCAGCCTAAGCGGGACTCATTGGGATGAGCAGTTCTTC.

The genes are TRBV6-1 and TRBJ2-1, with D hard to call. The V end lost 0 bases, the J end lost 1 base, and 13 bases lay between the germline ends. This CDR3 has 17 residues. Germline V gives CDR1 MNHNS, CDR2 SASEGT. The CDR3 here is CASSEAPLVVSYNEQFF. The CDR3, as DNA: TGTGCCAGCAGTGAAGCCCCCCTAGTCGTGTCCTACAATGAGCAGTTCTTC.

This clone was counted a few times. The genes are TRBV27 and TRBJ1-5, with D possibly matching TRBD1 (5 bases). CDR3 length equals 15 residues. Trimming cost V 3 bases and J 0 bases, with 9 bases left between them. CDR1 is MNHEY and CDR2 is SMNVEV in the germline V gene (reference sequence). This chain's CDR3 is CASSFTGFSNQPQHF. The DNA of the CDR3 is TGTGCCAGCAGTTTTACAGGATTTAGCAATCAGCCCCAGCATTTT.

V is TRBV6-6 and J is TRBJ1-3; 10 bases match TRBD1. This CDR3 region has 15 residues. The germline CDR1 and CDR2 sequences are MNHNY and SVGAGI (reference sequence). V shed 8 bases, J shed 3 bases, and the junction held 7 bases outside the gene matches. CDR3 residues: CASGFGTGVGNTIYF. CDR3 nucleotides: TGTGCCAGCGGCTTCGGGACAGGGGTTGGAAACACCATATATTTT.

The J gene is TRBJ1-2, the V gene TRBV4-1; possible D gene TRBD1, 6 bases. The CDR3 is 16 residues long. CDR1 is MGHRA, CDR2 YSYEKL, per germline. V lost 0 bases, J lost 4 bases, and 15 bases lay in between. CDR3 sequence (DNA): TGCGCCAGCAGCCAAGAGTCTCAGGGGTTCGGCTATGGCTACACCTTC. Its protein product is CASSQESQGFGYGYTF.

The rearrangement joins TRBV5-5 to TRBJ1-2, with D unclear. With 5 bases removed from V and 1 base from J, the gap between germline ends came to 15 bases. Germline V gene data show CDR1 as SGHKS and CDR2 as YYEKEE (reference sequence). The CDR3 consists of 15 residues. The CDR3 loop reads CASSLTGSSNYGYTF. The CDR3 DNA reads TGTGCCAGCAGTCTGACCGGGTCTAGTAACTATGGCTACACCTTC.

V and J are TRBV6-4 and TRBJ1-3, with D perhaps TRBD1 (5 bases). The V end was cut by 4 bases, the J end by 3 bases, with 13 bases between. The germline CDR1 and CDR2 sequences are MRHNA and SNTAGT. The CDR3 length is 15 residues. CDR3 bases: TGTGCCAGCAGTGCCCCCCGGGGGGGTGGAAACACCATATATTTT. Protein: CASSAPRGGGNTIYF.

As DNA, the CDR3 is TGTGCCAGCAGTTTACAAATGAGAAGCTATGGCTACACCTTC. It encodes CASSLQMRSYGYTF. The chain couples TRBV28 to TRBJ1-2; D gene unclear. Trimming shortened V by 2 bases and J by 4 bases, and 11 bases separated the two germline ends. This CDR3 has 14 amino acids. Germline-derived CDR1 and CDR2 are MDHEN and SYDVKM.

Only one count was recorded for this clone. The V call is TRBV5-8, the J call TRBJ1-5, with D perhaps TRBD1 (6 bases). V lost 5 bases and J lost 4, with 13 bases in between. The germline V gene encodes CDR1 SGHTS and CDR2 YDEGEE. The CDR3 spans 14 residues. The CDR3 reads CASSSKGGNQPQHF. The CDR3 DNA follows: TGTGCCAGCAGTTCCAAGGGGGGAAATCAGCCCCAGCATTTT. The variable domain in full, with the rest retrieved from reference TRBV5-8 and TRBJ1-5, is EAGVTQSPTHLIKTRGQQATLRCSPISGHTSVYWYQQALGLGLQFLLWYDEGEERNRGNFPPRFSGRQFPNYSSELNVNALELEDSALYLCASSSKGGNQPQHFGDGTRLSIL.

This clone occurred many times. V and J are TRBV7-9 and TRBJ2-3, with 11 bases identical to TRBD1. J lost 5 bases, V lost 5 bases, and 12 bases had no gene match. The germline gives CDR1 SEHNR, CDR2 FQNEAQ (reference sequence). The CDR3 runs 17 residues. The CDR3 nucleotides are TGTGCCAGCAGCCCCGTAACAGGACAGGGGGCAGTAGATACGCAGTATTTT. Protein product: CASSPVTGQGAVDTQYF.

The rearrangement uses TRBV5-5 and TRBJ2-6; D gene unclear. Germline V gene sequence: CDR1 SGHKS, CDR2 YYEKEE (reference sequence). This CDR3 spans 16 amino acids. V lost 1 base, J lost 1 base, and 9 bases lay in between. CDR3 sequence: CASSLLPGSGANVLTF. DNA for the CDR3: TGTGCCAGCAGCTTGCTTCCCGGGTCTGGGGCCAACGTCCTGACTTTC.

V usage is TRBV28 and J usage is TRBJ2-7, with TRBD2 matching 9 bases. V lost 2 bases, J lost 3 bases, and 5 bases stayed unmatched. Germline values: CDR1 MDHEN, CDR2 SYDVKM. The CDR3 totals 15 residues. The CDR3 DNA is TGTGCCAGCAGTTTAGCGGGACTAGCAAACTACGAGCAGTACTTC. Translation gives CASSLAGLANYEQYF.

As to this clone: Other DNA sequences in this specimen translate into the identical CDR3. The chain combines TRBV5-1 with TRBJ1-1; possibly TRBD1 for D (6 bases). The CDR3 sequence is 14 residues long. V gave up 3 bases and J gave up 1 base, with 10 bases separating them. CDR1 and CDR2 (germline): SGHRS, YFSETQ. CDR3 loop: CASSSQGRNTEAFF. The CDR3 DNA is TGCGCCAGCAGCTCACAGGGAAGGAACACTGAAGCTTTCTTT.

The chain uses TRBV6-1 and TRBJ1-6; D unclear. The CDR3 sequence is 15 residues long. Germline CDR1 reads MNHNS; CDR2 reads SASEGT. The germline V and J ends were trimmed by 7 bases and 5 bases, with 15 bases remaining between them. The CDR3 DNA follows: TGTGCCAGCACTTCGGAGGGTTTTGATAATTCACCCCTCCACTTT. It translates to CASTSEGFDNSPLHF.

A word on this clone: The same CDR3 is also encoded by other DNA sequences in this sample. V usage is TRBV5-4 and J usage is TRBJ2-1; no clear D. The CDR3 spans 14 residues. CDR1 and CDR2 (germline): SGHNT, YYREEE (reference sequence). The V gene lost 3 bases and the J gene lost 0 bases, with 7 bases spanning the gap. CDR3 in DNA: TGTGCCAGCAGCTCTAGTGGCTCCTACAATGAGCAGTTCTTC. It is translated as CASSSSGSYNEQFF.

The chain couples TRBV2 to TRBJ1-3, with D hard to call. V shed 5 bases and J shed 1 base, with 9 bases lying between them. The CDR3 is 14 residues long. CDR1 SNHLY and CDR2 FYNNEI come from the germline V gene. CDR3 bases: TGTGCCAGCAGTTTCTACACATCTGGAAACACCATATATTTT. Translated, it gives CASSFYTSGNTIYF.